The 17 T cell receptor beta chains below all came from one sample that was sequenced in a study of tissue T cells after allogeneic stem cell transplantation. Repertoires were generated with immunoSEQ multiplex PCR, while TCRdb's copy carries only in-frame clones and drops some. The table lists approximately 50,000 clones, around 66% of them singletons. The material sequenced was sorted cells pooled from one or two spleens. The receptors derive from a pool of C57BL/6 mice in good health.

This clone showed up just once. Gene names follow the mouse nomenclature. The read gets to within 1 residue of the CDR3 end, and the germline J gene fills in the rest. This chain links TRBV12-1 with TRBJ2-5, with 10 nucleotides matching TRBD2. The CDR3 is 15 amino acids. The V segment lost 2 bases and the J segment 3 bases; nucleotides outside the gene matches: 4. Germline CDR1 SGHSN, CDR2 HYEKVE. The CDR3 reads CASSPSDWGQDTQYF. The CDR3 DNA, read in part, is TGTGCCAGCTCTCCCTCGGACTGGGGGCAAGACACCCAGTAC.

This clone was observed a few times. Genes and germline are mouse. The read halts 1 residue ahead of the CDR3 end, with the missing end drawn from the germline J gene. The chain has TRBV19 and TRBJ1-4; D not certain. With 1 base removed from V and 0 bases from J, the gap between germline ends came to 7 bases. The CDR3 runs 15 residues. The germline V gene encodes CDR1 FNHDT and CDR2 SITEND (reference sequence). The CDR3 bases that were read are TGTGCCAGCAGTATATCGGCAATTTCCAACGAAAGATTATTT. Translation: CASSISAISNERLF. The CDR3 in full is CASSISAISNERLFF.

As regards this clone: Germline and genes: mouse. The CDR3 goes on 1 residue after the read ends, and that part is filled in from the germline J gene. The chain employs TRBV2 and TRBJ2-7, with TRBD1 matching 10 bases. V shed 0 bases and J 3 bases; nucleotides not matched to a gene: 2. Germline V gene sequence: CDR1 LGHNA, CDR2 YSYQKL. The CDR3 has 15 amino acids. CDR3: CASSQEGTGDYEQYF. The DNA read from the CDR3 is TGTGCCAGCAGCCAAGAAGGGACAGGGGACTATGAACAGTAC.

Notes on this clone: The gene names given are mouse names. The read terminates 1 residue ahead of where the CDR3 ends, so the germline J gene completes it. Additional DNA sequences in this sample encode the identical CDR3. The rearrangement joins TRBV12-2 to TRBJ2-5; 7 nucleotides align to TRBD2. The CDR3 has 14 residues. J gave up 0 bases and V 2 bases, and 1 base lay outside the gene matches. CDR1 is SGHLS and CDR2 is HYDKME in the germline V gene. CDR3: CASSPGGNQDTQYF. The CDR3 DNA, read in part, is TGTGCCAGCTCTCCGGGGGGGAACCAAGACACCCAGTAC.

About this clone: Gene names are mouse gene names. Read sequence stops 1 residue before the CDR3 end, and the germline J gene provides the missing end. This rearrangement joins TRBV13-2 to TRBJ2-2; 7 bases are shared with TRBD2. The germline V gene has CDR1 NNHNN and CDR2 SYGAGS (reference sequence). CDR3 size: 15 residues. The V segment lost 0 bases and the J segment 4 bases; nucleotides outside the gene matches: 3. The DNA read from the CDR3 is TGTGCCAGCGGTGATGGGGGGGGAGGCACCGGGCAGCTCTAC. It yields the protein CASGDGGGGTGQLY. The whole CDR3 sequence is CASGDGGGGTGQLYF.

A remark on this clone: The gene symbols are mouse symbols. The read finishes 1 residue shy of the CDR3 end, and the germline J gene is used to complete it. The J gene is TRBJ2-7, the V gene TRBV19; possibly TRBD1 for D (6 bases). The CDR3 extends over 13 amino acids. CDR1 and CDR2 (germline): FNHDT, SITEND (reference sequence). The V end was cut by 5 bases, the J end by 4 bases, with 13 bases between. CDR3 DNA, as far as it was read: TGTGCCAGCAGGATCCGGGACAATTATGAACAGTAC. It is translated as CASRIRDNYEQY. The CDR3 as a whole reads CASRIRDNYEQYF.

With regard to this clone: Any gene name here is a mouse gene name. Coverage ceases 1 residue before the CDR3 finishes, and the germline J gene fills in the end. J is TRBJ2-1 and V is TRBV5; 7 positions agree with TRBD1. The CDR3 is made up of 17 amino acids. CDR1 and CDR2 from the germline V gene are LGHNA and YNLKQL (reference sequence). The V gene end was trimmed by 0 bases and the J gene end by 0 bases; junction bases not matched to a gene: 5. The DNA read from the CDR3 is TGTGCCAGCAGCCAAGAACCGGGACAGATTAACTATGCTGAGCAGTTC. The encoded protein is CASSQEPGQINYAEQF. The whole CDR3 region reads CASSQEPGQINYAEQFF.

As for this clone: The genes and germline here are from mouse. The read gets to within 1 residue of the CDR3 end, and the germline J gene fills in the rest. The chain links TRBV13-3 to TRBJ2-2, with unresolved D. Germline-derived CDR1 and CDR2 are NNHDY and SYVADS. Trimming left V 4 bases short and J 3 bases short, with 4 bases between. This CDR3 contains 12 residues. CDR3 sequence: CASSYYTGQLYF. The CDR3 DNA, read in part, is TGTGCCAGCAGTTACTACACCGGGCAGCTCTAC.

Note on this clone: Gene names refer to mouse genes. Sequencing ends 1 residue short of the CDR3 end; the germline J gene provides the rest. The chain recombines TRBV13-2 with TRBJ2-2; 8 bases map to TRBD2. V trimming: 0 bases; J trimming: 0 bases; junction bases outside the gene matches: 1. Germline V gene sequence: CDR1 NNHNN, CDR2 SYGAGS (reference sequence). The CDR3 runs to 16 residues. CDR3: CASGDAGGSNTGQLYF. The sequenced CDR3 bases are TGTGCCAGCGGTGATGCTGGGGGGTCAAACACCGGGCAGCTCTAC.

This clone came up once. Here the gene names and germline are mouse. The read falls 1 residue short of the CDR3 end, and the missing part is taken from the germline J gene. The gene calls are TRBV13-1 and TRBJ1-4; 9 bases are shared with TRBD1. CDR3 size: 15 residues. CDR1 is NSHNY and CDR2 is SYGAGN in the germline V gene. With 1 base clipped from V and 6 bases from J, the junction kept 4 bases outside the gene matches. CDR3 DNA (partial): TGTGCCAGCAGTGATTACAGGGGGCGCGACGAAAGATTATTT. The encoded protein is CASSDYRGRDERLF. Given in full, the CDR3 is CASSDYRGRDERLFF.

Details on this clone: The germline and genes are mouse ones. The DNA ends 1 residue before the CDR3 does, and the rest of the CDR3 is filled in from the germline J gene. The chain uses TRBV16 and TRBJ2-5; 7 bases agree with TRBD2. CDR1 is SGHSA, CDR2 FRNQAP, per germline. Unmatched junction bases numbered 5, after V lost 0 bases and J lost 2 bases. The CDR3 totals 16 residues. The CDR3 sequence is CASSLEGLGVQDTQYF. The part of the CDR3 DNA that was read is TGTGCAAGCAGCTTAGAGGGCCTGGGGGTCCAAGACACCCAGTAC.

Details on this clone: Gene names denote mouse genes. The read gets to within 1 residue of the CDR3 end, and the germline J gene fills in the rest. The chain links TRBV16 to TRBJ1-4, with D perhaps matching TRBD1 (5 bases). Per the germline V gene, CDR1 is SGHSA and CDR2 is FRNQAP. The ends were cut back, 1 base at V and 3 bases at J, with 9 bases in the middle. The CDR3 loop spans 15 amino acids. Here the CDR3 reads CASSLVEGTNERLFF. The sequenced CDR3 bases are TGTGCAAGCAGCTTAGTGGAGGGGACCAACGAAAGATTATTT.

On this clone itself: Gene names follow the mouse nomenclature. The CDR3 goes on 1 residue after the read ends, and that part is filled in from the germline J gene. The V gene is TRBV26, the J gene TRBJ2-5; D not resolved. This CDR3 has 13 amino acids. Trimming removed 4 bases at V and 0 bases at J, with 5 bases between. Germline-derived CDR1 and CDR2 are KGHPV and FQNQEV (reference sequence). CDR3 sequence: CASSPGNQDTQYF. The CDR3 bases that were read are TGTGCCAGCAGTCCGGGTAACCAAGACACCCAGTAC.

This clone was detected a few times. All gene names here are mouse names. The missing CDR3 end, 1 residue past where the read stops, is filled in from the germline J gene. The chain is built from TRBV3 and TRBJ1-3; D is possibly TRBD1 (5 bases). The CDR3 consists of 15 residues. With 1 base removed from V and 0 bases from J, the gap between germline ends came to 7 bases. Germline V gives CDR1 SNHLY, CDR2 FYNGKV (reference sequence). The CDR3: CASSLVGGSGNTLYF. The covered CDR3 bases are TGTGCCAGCAGCTTAGTTGGGGGTTCTGGAAATACGCTCTAT.

With regard to this clone: The genes and germline here are from mouse. The read ends 1 residue shy of where the CDR3 ends; the end is completed using the germline J gene. The rearrangement uses TRBV13-2 and TRBJ1-2; D remains unclear. The V gene's germline CDR1 is NNHNN and CDR2 SYGAGS (reference sequence). Trimming took off 0 bases at V and 0 bases at J, with 6 bases between the two ends. There are 14 residues in the CDR3. The CDR3 loop is CASGDATTNSDYTF. Incomplete CDR3 DNA: TGTGCCAGCGGTGATGCAACAACAAACTCCGACTACACC.

This clone was seen once. Mouse gene names and germline throughout. The read is 1 residue too short to cover the CDR3 end, so that end is filled in from the germline J gene. Other DNA sequences in this sample translate to the same CDR3. The chain couples TRBV4 to TRBJ2-4; D remains unclear. V was pared by 5 bases and J by 0 bases, with 9 bases between. The CDR3 is made up of 14 amino acids. The germline V gene has CDR1 LGHDT and CDR2 YNNKQL (reference sequence). Incomplete CDR3 DNA: TGTGCCAGCAGCCCGACGGCTAGTCAAAACACCTTGTAC. It encodes CASSPTASQNTLY. The CDR3 in full is CASSPTASQNTLYF.

About this clone itself: Gene names refer to mouse genes. From the germline J gene comes the end of the CDR3, since the read stops 1 residue before it. This chain joins TRBV2 and TRBJ1-3; TRBD1 matches at 7 bases. Germline CDR1 is LGHNA and CDR2 is YSYQKL. The V segment lost 1 base and the J segment 0 bases; nucleotides outside the gene matches: 3. The CDR3 has 16 residues. CDR3 DNA (partial): TGTGCCAGCAGCCAAGGGGGACAGCTTTCTGGAAATACGCTCTAT. Amino acid sequence: CASSQGGQLSGNTLY. The full CDR3 protein reads CASSQGGQLSGNTLYF.